The clone carrying this TCR beta chain was picked up one time. The antigen is unknown. The rectum was sampled with one to two pinch biopsies at colonoscopy. This record comes from a study of pediatric ulcerative colitis. This CDR3 is built from 13 residues. The V gene end was trimmed by 7 bases and the J gene end by 7 bases; junction bases not matched to a gene: 12. Germline lookup yields CDR1 GTSNPN and CDR2 SVGIG (reference sequence). The study, taken as a whole, reports: Acute severe colitis showed lower rectal diversity from clonal expansions.

Sequencing was performed with immunoSEQ multiplex PCR; in TCRdb, only in-frame clones are kept and a portion is missing. The sample includes tens of thousands of clones, around 78% of them seen just once. The sequenced sample was gut tissue. The rearrangement uses TRBV30 and TRBJ2-5; 7 nucleotides agree with TRBD2. The source of this sequence is a boy aged 5-17 years with moderate ulcerative colitis. The DNA for the CDR3 is TGTGCCTCGGACATCGGGGGGAGGTGGACCCAGTACTTC. Translated: CASDIGGRWTQYF.